This TCR beta chain was sequenced for a study of CD8 T cells in ankylosing spondylitis. Study results and limitations: Ankylosing spondylitis blood seemed to carry a telltale TCR beta motif made of under ten highly homologous variants.

Scientists made TCR beta libraries using quantitative 5'-RACE with molecular barcodes. TCRdb itself ran the 5' RACE reads through MiXCR, one entry per CDR3 protein. The sample consists of approximately 440,000 distinct CDR3 sequences, approximately 17% of them appearing once. This CDR3 is 14 amino acids long. Trimming cost V 5 bases and J 4 bases, with 14 bases left between them. Details on this clonotype: What it recognizes is unknown.

The chain couples TRBV12-3 or TRBV12-4 to TRBJ2-5; a weak D match, TRBD1 (5 bases). The source is a male donor with ankylosing spondylitis. Source material: blood, either unsorted or a sorted T cell fraction (not recorded which). The CDR3 bases are TGTGCCAGCAGTCTCTCGTTAGGGGTAGAGACCCAGTACTTC. Residues: CASSLSLGVETQYF.